Below, one T cell receptor beta chain is given with its context. The antigen is unknown. The record originates from a study of cytomegalovirus exposure and HLA in healthy donors. Study conclusions and caveats: Earlier findings revealed that most TCR beta V segments proved productive either about 87% or about 30% of the time. The likely explanation for a cluster of highly shared sequence variants was sequencing artifact.

The PCR was carried out with 60 Vbeta primers and 13 Jbeta primers. Produced via immunoSEQ multiplex PCR; TCRdb's table is partial and in-frame only. Of about 140,000 clones listed, 76% are singletons. The CDR3 has 14 residues. Germline lookup yields CDR1 SGHVS and CDR2 FQNEAQ. The V gene lost 1 base and the J gene lost 2 bases, with 8 bases spanning the gap. Sequenced input: PBMCs. The TCR comes from a male donor in good health and CMV-seronegative. The chain links TRBV7-8 to TRBJ1-2; TRBD1 might be the D (5 bases). The CDR3 spells CASSLDRSNYGYTF. Written as DNA, the CDR3 is TGTGCCAGCAGCTTAGACAGGTCGAACTATGGCTACACCTTC.